This entry lists 27 T cell receptor beta chains sequenced from one sample in a study of T cell repertoires in cytomegalovirus infection. Using its own MiXCR run on the reads, TCRdb lists one record per CDR3 protein. The sample yields nearly 700,000 distinct CDR3 sequences, about 33% seen once. Their specific antigens are unknown. The sequences come from cultured PBMCs, collected from culture after CMV antigen stimulation. The receptors originated from a human donor in good health (CMV status not recorded). Some clones in this sample may be carry-over from other donors' samples.

This chain's CDR3 is CASSLVGHQETQYF. CDR3 DNA sequence: TGTGCCAGCAGCTTAGTAGGCCACCAAGAGACCCAGTACTTC. This chain joins TRBV7-7 and TRBJ2-5; D is uncertain. The V end lost 1 base, the J end lost 0 bases, and 6 bases lay between the germline ends. CDR3 length equals 14 residues. CDR1 is SSHAT and CDR2 is FNYEAQ in the germline V gene (reference sequence).

This clonotype was seen a handful of times. The V call is TRBV20-1, the J call TRBJ2-1; 7 bases match TRBD2. V dropped 3 bases and J dropped 5; count of bases not matched to a gene: 7. Germline assignment: CDR1 DFQATT and CDR2 SNEGSKA (reference sequence). The CDR3 contains 14 residues. Here the CDR3 reads CSASRASGHNEQFF. The CDR3 DNA follows: TGCAGTGCTAGTCGGGCTAGCGGTCACAATGAGCAGTTCTTC.

The chain uses TRBV7-8 and TRBJ1-6; maybe TRBD1 (5 bases). Germline V CDR1 and CDR2: SGHVS, FQNEAQ. Between the trimmed V and J ends, which lost 4 bases and 7 bases, there was a span of 17 bases. CDR3 size: 16 residues. The CDR3 loop is CASSSQPRQRNSPLHF. In DNA form, the CDR3 reads TGTGCCAGCAGCTCCCAACCTCGACAGCGAAATTCACCCCTCCACTTT.

This clonotype was observed a handful of times. The V call is TRBV7-9, the J call TRBJ1-6, with D hard to call. The V gene lost 1 base and the J gene lost 7 bases, with 8 bases spanning the gap. The CDR3 is 14 amino acids. Germline CDR1 and CDR2: SEHNR and FQNEAQ (reference sequence). The CDR3 sequence: CASSLGGQNSPLHF. In DNA form, the CDR3 reads TGTGCCAGCAGCTTAGGAGGGCAAAATTCACCCCTCCACTTT.

The genes are TRBV6-5 and TRBJ1-1; D not certain. Germline V CDR1 and CDR2: MNHEY, SVGAGI. Trimming cost V 0 bases and J 0 bases, with 14 bases left between them. This CDR3 has 17 residues. CDR3 amino acids: CASSYSRVSAMNTEAFF. The CDR3 region has the DNA TGTGCCAGCAGTTACTCGAGGGTATCCGCGATGAACACTGAAGCTTTCTTT.

This clonotype was found a few times. The J gene is TRBJ1-5, the V gene TRBV5-3, with TRBD1 matching 10 bases. TRBV5-3 is sorted into the ORF group, with uncertain function. CDR3 length equals 14 residues. V lost 2 bases to trimming and J lost 5 bases; unmatched junction nucleotides: 1. CDR3 in amino acids: CARSFGQGDQPQHF. The CDR3 region has the DNA TGTGCCAGAAGCTTCGGACAGGGGGATCAGCCCCAGCATTTT.

The gene calls are TRBV7-2 and TRBJ2-5, with 8 bases fitting TRBD2. From germline, CDR1 is SGHTA and CDR2 FQGNSA. The CDR3 runs 14 residues. Losses at the gene ends were 5 bases for V and 5 bases for J; bases not matched to a gene: 7. In DNA form, the CDR3 reads TGTGCCAGCAGCATCGGGGGACTAGTGGAGACCCAGTACTTC. This encodes CASSIGGLVETQYF.

The J gene is TRBJ2-1, the V gene TRBV7-2, with a weak D call TRBD2 (6 bases). CDR3 length: 15 residues. Germline CDR1 SGHTA, CDR2 FQGNSA. Trimming removed 4 bases from V and 6 bases from J, with 16 bases in between. The CDR3, as DNA: TGTGCCAGCAGCTCCCTGGGACTCGGATTCAATGAGCAGTTCTTC. It is translated as CASSSLGLGFNEQFF. Full variable domain (outside the CDR3, taken from reference TRBV7-2 and TRBJ2-1): GAGVSQSPSNKVTEKGKDVELRCDPISGHTALYWYRQSLGQGLEFLIYFQGNSAPDKSGLPSDRFSAERTGGSVSTLTIQRTQQEDSAVYLCASSSLGLGFNEQFFGPGTRLTVL.

This sequence joins TRBV12-3 or TRBV12-4 and TRBJ1-6; 9 nucleotides align to TRBD1. This CDR3 is built from 15 residues. V trimming: 4 bases; J trimming: 9 bases; junction bases outside the gene matches: 7. CDR3 nucleotides: TGTGCCAGCAGTTCCGGGACAGGGTGGGCTTCACCCCTCCACTTT. It specifies CASSSGTGWASPLHF.

This clonotype was found once. V usage is TRBV20-1 and J usage is TRBJ2-4, with 12 bases matching TRBD2. The V gene end was trimmed by 6 bases and the J gene end by 3 bases; junction bases not matched to a gene: 15. The germline V gene encodes CDR1 DFQATT and CDR2 SNEGSKA (reference sequence). The CDR3 is 18 amino acids. CDR3 DNA sequence: TGCAGTGCGGCTCTAGCGGGAGGGTGGGGTCGGGGCAAAAACATTCAGTACTTC. Amino acids: CSAALAGGWGRGKNIQYF.

The chain has TRBV6-5 and TRBJ2-3, with D perhaps matching TRBD2 (5 bases). The CDR3 is made up of 15 amino acids. The V and J ends lost 0 bases and 0 bases respectively, with 7 bases between them. Germline V gene lookup returns CDR1 MNHEY and CDR2 SVGAGI. This CDR3 is CASSYSLASTDTQYF. CDR3 nucleotide sequence: TGTGCCAGCAGTTACTCGCTAGCTAGCACAGATACGCAGTATTTT.

The rearrangement joins TRBV6-6 to TRBJ2-2, with TRBD2 identical over 12 bases. CDR1 and CDR2 (germline): MNHNY, SVGAGI (reference sequence). V dropped 6 bases and J dropped 8; count of bases not matched to a gene: 13. The CDR3 consists of 17 residues. CDR3 amino acids: CASRSMGTSGHGGELFF. The CDR3 nucleotides are TGTGCCAGCAGGAGCATGGGGACTAGCGGGCATGGTGGGGAGCTGTTTTTT.

This clonotype was counted a few times. The rearrangement uses TRBV7-2 and TRBJ1-5; unclear D gene. The CDR3 has 14 amino acids. Trimming stripped 5 bases from V and 3 bases from J, with 11 bases between. From germline, CDR1 is SGHTA and CDR2 FQGNSA. CDR3 protein: CASSPDGVNQPQHF. CDR3 nucleotide sequence: TGTGCCAGCAGCCCAGACGGGGTCAATCAGCCCCAGCATTTT.

V and J are TRBV2 and TRBJ1-3; weak D call: TRBD1 (6 bases). V was pared by 7 bases and J by 4 bases, with 11 bases between. This CDR3 comprises 13 residues. CDR1 and CDR2 (germline): SNHLY, FYNNEI. Here the CDR3 reads CASTPDRGNTIYF. The CDR3, as DNA: TGTGCCAGCACTCCGGACAGAGGAAACACCATATATTTT.

This clonotype was detected many times. J is TRBJ2-3 and V is TRBV7-2, with 11 bases fitting TRBD2. The J segment lost 11 bases and the V segment lost 4 bases, leaving 5 bases of the junction unmatched. CDR1 SGHTA and CDR2 FQGNSA come from the germline V gene. This CDR3 contains 13 residues. The DNA for the CDR3 is TGTGCCAGCAGCTCAGCTAGCGGGAGGAAGCAGTATTTT. Protein: CASSSASGRKQYF. Combining the CDR3 with reference TRBV7-2 and TRBJ2-3 gives the whole variable domain GAGVSQSPSNKVTEKGKDVELRCDPISGHTALYWYRQSLGQGLEFLIYFQGNSAPDKSGLPSDRFSAERTGGSVSTLTIQRTQQEDSAVYLCASSSASGRKQYFGPGTRLTVL.

The genes are TRBV4-1 and TRBJ1-4; the D gene is possibly TRBD1 (6 bases). The V and J ends lost 0 bases and 2 bases respectively, with 13 bases between them. The CDR3 spans 17 residues. From germline, CDR1 is MGHRA and CDR2 YSYEKL. The CDR3 loop reads CASSQEPDGGTNEKLFF. As DNA, the CDR3 is TGCGCCAGCAGCCAAGAGCCGGACGGGGGCACTAATGAAAAACTGTTTTTT.

The chain has TRBV7-2 and TRBJ2-3; 14 bases match TRBD2. Germline V gene sequence: CDR1 SGHTA, CDR2 FQGNSA. The CDR3 has 16 amino acids. Losses at the gene ends were 5 bases for V and 4 bases for J; bases not matched to a gene: 5. The CDR3: CASSPGTSGGSDTQYF. CDR3 coding DNA: TGTGCCAGCAGCCCCGGGACTAGCGGGGGTTCAGATACGCAGTATTTT.

The sample holds a few counts of this clonotype. The chain combines TRBV19 with TRBJ1-5; 10 positions match TRBD1. Per germline, CDR1 LNHDA and CDR2 SQIVND (reference sequence). This CDR3 is built from 13 residues. Germline trimming cut 7 bases from V and 5 bases from J; bases unmatched to any gene: 2. This CDR3 reads CASTGTGDQPQHF. Here the CDR3 DNA reads TGTGCCAGTACCGGGACAGGGGATCAGCCCCAGCATTTT.

J is TRBJ2-3 and V is TRBV10-3, with D perhaps matching TRBD2 (6 bases). Germline V lookup: CDR1 ENHRY, CDR2 SYGVKD. Deletions cut 0 bases from V and 2 bases from J, with 9 bases between. The CDR3 has 15 residues. CDR3 bases: TGTGCCATCAGTGAGTCTGCGGGGAACACAGATACGCAGTATTTT. It yields the protein CAISESAGNTDTQYF.

The chain recombines TRBV7-9 with TRBJ1-1; possible D gene TRBD1, 5 bases. This CDR3 spans 15 amino acids. In germline, CDR1 is SEHNR, CDR2 FQNEAQ (reference sequence). V was cut by 3 bases and J by 5 bases, with 16 bases left in between. The CDR3 loop is CASSLGGGIETEAFF. DNA of the CDR3: TGTGCCAGCAGCTTGGGGGGGGGGATTGAAACTGAAGCTTTCTTT.

This clonotype turned up a few times. The V call is TRBV7-2, the J call TRBJ2-7; 9 bases map to TRBD1. The CDR3 loop spans 15 amino acids. V was clipped by 4 bases and J by 5 bases; unmatched bases: 9. Germline lookup yields CDR1 SGHTA and CDR2 FQGNSA. The CDR3 coding sequence is TGTGCCAGCAGCTCATCACAGGGGGCTTTCAACGAGCAGTACTTC. Protein sequence: CASSSSQGAFNEQYF.

DNA of the CDR3: TGTGCCAGCAACCGACAGGGGGCGAGTACTGAAGCTTTCTTT. Translating it yields CASNRQGASTEAFF. The V call is TRBV7-2, the J call TRBJ1-1; 10 bases map to TRBD1. The CDR3 contains 14 residues. The ends lost 7 bases at V and 5 bases at J; junction bases unmatched: 7. CDR1 SGHTA and CDR2 FQGNSA come from the germline V gene.

V usage is TRBV20-1 and J usage is TRBJ2-5; 9 bases are a match to TRBD1. The CDR3 runs 16 residues. Trimming removed 6 bases from V and 7 bases from J; junction bases left unmatched: 18. Germline V gene sequence: CDR1 DFQATT, CDR2 SNEGSKA (reference sequence). This chain's CDR3 is CSAHRGTGILPGTQYF. Written as DNA, the CDR3 is TGCAGTGCCCACCGCGGGACAGGGATTTTGCCAGGGACCCAGTACTTC.

The chain recombines TRBV9 with TRBJ2-5; 7 bases map to TRBD2. Germline V gene lookup returns CDR1 SGDLS and CDR2 YYNGEE. This CDR3 comprises 15 residues. The trim removed 0 bases at V and 5 bases at J, leaving 7 bases unmatched. CDR3 nucleotides: TGTGCCAGCAGCGTAGGGCCGGGGGGTAGGGAGACCCAGTACTTC. This translates into CASSVGPGGRETQYF.

CDR3 amino acids: CASRRSASYNSPLHF. The CDR3 coding sequence is TGTGCCAGCCGTCGGTCCGCCTCCTATAATTCACCCCTCCACTTT. V usage is TRBV7-2 and J usage is TRBJ1-6; unclear D gene. The germline V gene encodes CDR1 SGHTA and CDR2 FQGNSA. The CDR3 length is 15 residues. V was clipped by 8 bases and J by 0 bases, with 11 bases between them.

The V call is TRBV7-9, the J call TRBJ1-5; D gene ambiguous. CDR1 and CDR2 from the germline V gene are SEHNR and FQNEAQ (reference sequence). The CDR3 totals 18 residues. V lost 5 bases and J 0 bases, leaving 20 bases between the germline ends. The CDR3 spells CASSASPDGWYSNQPQHF. The CDR3 DNA follows: TGTGCCAGCAGCGCAAGTCCGGACGGTTGGTATAGCAATCAGCCCCAGCATTTT. Filled out from reference TRBV7-9 and TRBJ1-5, the complete variable domain reads DTGVSQNPRHKITKRGQNVTFRCDPISEHNRLYWYRQTLGQGPEFLTYFQNEAQLEKSRLLSDRFSAERPKGSFSTLEIQRTEQGDSAMYLCASSASPDGWYSNQPQHFGDGTRLSIL.

This chain connects TRBV20-1 to TRBJ2-5; 7 bases line up with TRBD1. Losses at the gene ends were 3 bases for V and 5 bases for J; bases not matched to a gene: 9. This CDR3 region has 14 residues. Looked up from germline, CDR1 is DFQATT and CDR2 is SNEGSKA (reference sequence). The CDR3 loop reads CSASSHRGMETQYF. CDR3 sequence (DNA): TGCAGTGCTAGTTCCCACAGGGGAATGGAGACCCAGTACTTC.